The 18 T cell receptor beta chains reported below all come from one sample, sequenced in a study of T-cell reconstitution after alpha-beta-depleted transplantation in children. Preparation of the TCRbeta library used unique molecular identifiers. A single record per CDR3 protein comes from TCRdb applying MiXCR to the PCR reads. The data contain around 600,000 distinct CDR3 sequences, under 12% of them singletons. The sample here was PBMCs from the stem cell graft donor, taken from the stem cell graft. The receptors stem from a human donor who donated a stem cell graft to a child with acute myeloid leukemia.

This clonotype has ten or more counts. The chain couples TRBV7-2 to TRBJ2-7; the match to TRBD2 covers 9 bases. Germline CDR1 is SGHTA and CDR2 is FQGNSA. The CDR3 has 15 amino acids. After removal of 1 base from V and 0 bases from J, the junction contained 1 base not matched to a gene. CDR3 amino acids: CASSLVAGDSYEQYF. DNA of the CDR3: TGTGCCAGCAGCTTAGTAGCGGGAGACTCCTACGAGCAGTACTTC.

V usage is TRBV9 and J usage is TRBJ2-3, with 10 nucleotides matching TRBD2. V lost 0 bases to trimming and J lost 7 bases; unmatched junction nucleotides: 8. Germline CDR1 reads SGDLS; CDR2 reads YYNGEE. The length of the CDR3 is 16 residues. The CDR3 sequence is CASSVGASGSMNTQYF. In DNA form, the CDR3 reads TGTGCCAGCAGCGTAGGGGCTAGCGGGAGCATGAATACGCAGTATTTT.

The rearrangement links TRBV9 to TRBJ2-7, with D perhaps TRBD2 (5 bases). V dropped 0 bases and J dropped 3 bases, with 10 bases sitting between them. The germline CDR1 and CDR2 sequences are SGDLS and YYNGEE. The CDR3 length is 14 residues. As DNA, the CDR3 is TGTGCCAGCAGCGTAGTACCTGAGGGCTACGAGCAGTACTTC. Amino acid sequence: CASSVVPEGYEQYF.

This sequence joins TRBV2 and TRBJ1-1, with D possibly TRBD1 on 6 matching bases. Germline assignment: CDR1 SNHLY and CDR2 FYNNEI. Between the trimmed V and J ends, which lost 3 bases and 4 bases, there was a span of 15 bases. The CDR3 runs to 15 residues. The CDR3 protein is CASSEPRGLITEAFF. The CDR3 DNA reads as TGTGCCAGCAGTGAGCCCAGGGGCCTCATCACTGAAGCTTTCTTT.

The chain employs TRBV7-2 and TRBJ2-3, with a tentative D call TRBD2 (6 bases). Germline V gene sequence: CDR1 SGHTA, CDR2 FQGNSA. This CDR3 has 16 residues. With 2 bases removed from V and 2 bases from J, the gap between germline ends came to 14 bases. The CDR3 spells CASSLLGGEDTDTQYF. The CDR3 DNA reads TGTGCCAGCAGCTTACTCGGGGGAGAGGACACAGATACGCAGTATTTT.

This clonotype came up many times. The CDR3 DNA follows: TGCGCCAGCAGCTTGGGAGGACTAGCGACAGATACGCAGTATTTT. Its translation is CASSLGGLATDTQYF. The J gene is TRBJ2-3, the V gene TRBV5-1; 9 bases agree with TRBD2. From germline, CDR1 is SGHRS and CDR2 YFSETQ. The ends lost 0 bases at V and 3 bases at J; junction bases unmatched: 2. The CDR3 totals 15 residues.

The CDR3 nucleotides read TGCAGCGTTGAGCAGGTTCTGAACACTGAAGCTTTCTTT. Translation: CSVEQVLNTEAFF. The chain combines TRBV29-1 with TRBJ1-1; unclear D gene. Trimming removed 3 bases at V and 0 bases at J, with 8 bases between. The CDR3 covers 13 residues. Germline assignment: CDR1 SQVTM and CDR2 ANQGSEA.

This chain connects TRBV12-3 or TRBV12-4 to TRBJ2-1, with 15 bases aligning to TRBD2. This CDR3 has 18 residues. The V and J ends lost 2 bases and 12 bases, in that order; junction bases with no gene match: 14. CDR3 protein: CASSLYAGLAGGVWGQFF. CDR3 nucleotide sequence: TGTGCCAGCAGTTTATACGCAGGACTAGCGGGAGGGGTATGGGGGCAGTTCTTC.

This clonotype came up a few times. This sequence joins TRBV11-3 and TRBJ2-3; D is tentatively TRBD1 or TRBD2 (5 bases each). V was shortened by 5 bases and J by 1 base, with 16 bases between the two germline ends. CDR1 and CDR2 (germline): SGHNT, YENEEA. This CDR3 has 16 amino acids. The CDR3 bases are TGTGCCAGCAGCCCCGGGACCGAGAAAGGCACAGATACGCAGTATTTT. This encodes CASSPGTEKGTDTQYF.

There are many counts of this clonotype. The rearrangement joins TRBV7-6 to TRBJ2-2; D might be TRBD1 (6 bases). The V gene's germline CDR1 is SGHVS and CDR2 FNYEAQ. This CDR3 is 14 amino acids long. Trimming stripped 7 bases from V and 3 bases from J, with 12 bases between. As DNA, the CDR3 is TGTGCCAGCATGGGGGACATAGACACCGGGGAGCTGTTTTTT. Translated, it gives CASMGDIDTGELFF.

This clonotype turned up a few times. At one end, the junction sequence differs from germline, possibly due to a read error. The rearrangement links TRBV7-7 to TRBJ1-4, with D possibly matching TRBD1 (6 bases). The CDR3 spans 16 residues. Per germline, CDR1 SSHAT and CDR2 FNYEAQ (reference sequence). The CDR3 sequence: CASSLATDRTNEKLFF. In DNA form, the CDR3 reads TGTGCTAGCAGCTTAGCGACCGACAGGACTAATGAAAAACTGTTTTTT.

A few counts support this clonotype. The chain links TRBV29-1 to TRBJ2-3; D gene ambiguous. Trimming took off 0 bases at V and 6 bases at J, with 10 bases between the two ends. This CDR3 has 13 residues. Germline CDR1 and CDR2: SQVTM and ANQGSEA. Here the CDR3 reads CSVEEEGQDTQYF. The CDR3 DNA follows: TGCAGCGTTGAAGAAGAAGGGCAGGATACGCAGTATTTT.

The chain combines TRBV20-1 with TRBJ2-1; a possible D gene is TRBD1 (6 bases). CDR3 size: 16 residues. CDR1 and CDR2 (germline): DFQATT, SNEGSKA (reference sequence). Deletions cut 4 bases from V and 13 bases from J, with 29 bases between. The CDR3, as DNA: TGCAGTGCTACCCCCCTATCGACAGGCCGGTTCTTAAGCCAGTTCTTC. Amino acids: CSATPLSTGRFLSQFF.

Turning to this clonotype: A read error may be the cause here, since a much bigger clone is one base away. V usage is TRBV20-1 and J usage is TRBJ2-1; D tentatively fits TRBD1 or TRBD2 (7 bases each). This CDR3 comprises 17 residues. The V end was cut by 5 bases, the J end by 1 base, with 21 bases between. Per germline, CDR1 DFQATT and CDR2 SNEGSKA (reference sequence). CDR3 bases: TGCAGTGCTTCCCACCAAGCCAGGGGGGGATCCTACAATGAGCAGTTCTTC. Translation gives CSASHQARGGSYNEQFF.

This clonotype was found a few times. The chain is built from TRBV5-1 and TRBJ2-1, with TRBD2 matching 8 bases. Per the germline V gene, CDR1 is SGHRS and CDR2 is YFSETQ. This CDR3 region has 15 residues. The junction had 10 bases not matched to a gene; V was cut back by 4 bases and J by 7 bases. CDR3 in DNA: TGCGCCAGCAGCGAACCGGGAGGGAGTTTAAATGAGCAGTTCTTC. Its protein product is CASSEPGGSLNEQFF.

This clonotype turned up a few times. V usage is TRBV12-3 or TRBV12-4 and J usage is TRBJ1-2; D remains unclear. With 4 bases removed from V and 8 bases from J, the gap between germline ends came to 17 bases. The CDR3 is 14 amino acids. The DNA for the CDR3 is TGTGCCAGCAGTTCAAGTGCACTTTTAAACGGCTACACCTTC. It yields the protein CASSSSALLNGYTF.

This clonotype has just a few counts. The DNA of the CDR3 is TGTGCCAGCAGCTCGGGACTCCTAACGCAGTATTTT. It specifies CASSSGLLTQYF. The chain joins TRBV7-2 to TRBJ2-3, with D possibly matching TRBD2 (6 bases). Germline loops: CDR1 SGHTA, CDR2 FQGNSA. V was trimmed by 4 bases and J by 9 bases, leaving 11 bases between them. The CDR3 length is 12 residues.

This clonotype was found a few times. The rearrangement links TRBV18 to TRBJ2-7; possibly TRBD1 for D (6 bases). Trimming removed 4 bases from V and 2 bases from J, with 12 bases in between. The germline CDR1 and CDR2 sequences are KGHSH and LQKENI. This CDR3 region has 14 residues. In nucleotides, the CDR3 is TGTGCCAGCTCACACCCGGACAGACCCTACGAGCAGTACTTC. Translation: CASSHPDRPYEQYF. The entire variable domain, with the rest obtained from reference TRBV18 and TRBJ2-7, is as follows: NAGVMQNPRHLVRRRGQEARLRCSPMKGHSHVYWYRQLPEEGLKFMVYLQKENIIDESGMPKERFSAEFPKEGPSILRIQQVVRGDSAAYFCASSHPDRPYEQYFGPGTRLTVT.